Presented here are 23 T cell receptor beta chains from one specimen sequenced in a study of identical twins. MiXCR, applied by TCRdb to the 5' RACE reads, yields one record per CDR3 protein. The sample contains some 240,000 distinct CDR3 sequences, over 9.5% of which appear only once. Sequenced input: memory T cells sorted from blood. The receptors come from a man between 50 and 59 years old in good health.

The sample holds a few counts of this clonotype. The chain joins TRBV6-2 or TRBV6-3 to TRBJ1-5, with a weak D call TRBD1 (6 bases). Trimming removed 5 bases from V and 4 bases from J, with 15 bases in between. The CDR3 length is 15 residues. CDR1 MNHEY and CDR2 SVGEGT come from the germline V gene. This chain's CDR3 is CASSPSGVINQPQHF. CDR3 nucleotides: TGTGCCAGCAGTCCCTCAGGGGTGATTAATCAGCCCCAGCATTTT.

This clonotype was seen many times. The genes are TRBV7-8 and TRBJ1-2; D may be TRBD1 (5 bases). This CDR3 comprises 17 residues. V was shortened by 1 base and J by 4 bases, with 19 bases between the two germline ends. Germline CDR1 SGHVS, CDR2 FQNEAQ. DNA of the CDR3: TGTGCCAGCAGCTTAGTGTTAATGAGGGGATCCGGCTATGGCTACACCTTC. Translation gives CASSLVLMRGSGYGYTF.

This clonotype came up many times. The J gene is TRBJ2-1, the V gene TRBV7-8, with unresolved D. CDR1 is SGHVS and CDR2 is FQNEAQ in the germline V gene. Trimming removed 0 bases from V and 8 bases from J, with 14 bases in between. CDR3 length: 15 residues. CDR3 sequence reads: CASSLAPVGGDEQFF. Here the CDR3 DNA reads TGTGCCAGCAGCTTAGCCCCGGTCGGTGGGGATGAGCAGTTCTTC.

The chain combines TRBV9 with TRBJ2-7; TRBD1 might be the D (5 bases). The CDR3 contains 16 residues. Trimming pared 0 bases from V and 5 bases from J, leaving 18 bases between. Germline V gene data show CDR1 as SGDLS and CDR2 as YYNGEE. DNA of the CDR3: TGTGCCAGCAGCGTAGGACTCCCCGGATTAGGGGACGAGCAGTACTTC. It codes for CASSVGLPGLGDEQYF.

CDR3 protein: CATSRPHGGSYEQYF. DNA of the CDR3: TGTGCCACCAGCAGACCCCATGGGGGCTCCTACGAGCAGTACTTC. The chain links TRBV15 to TRBJ2-7; D may be TRBD1 or TRBD2 (5 bases each). Germline-derived CDR1 and CDR2 are LNHNV and YYDKDF (reference sequence). V shed 2 bases and J shed 0 bases, with 11 bases lying between them. CDR3 length equals 15 residues.

This clonotype has ten or more counts. The chain has TRBV5-5 and TRBJ1-1; a possible D gene is TRBD1 (5 bases). Trimming took 2 bases from V and 5 from J, leaving 10 bases between them. The CDR3 is 13 amino acids. Germline CDR1 reads SGHKS; CDR2 reads YYEKEE (reference sequence). CDR3 region: CASSFQGGTEAFF. The CDR3, as DNA: TGTGCCAGCAGCTTTCAGGGAGGAACTGAAGCTTTCTTT.

The chain has TRBV5-1 and TRBJ2-7; D unclear. Trimming removed 0 bases from V and 1 base from J, with 8 bases in between. The CDR3 is made up of 14 amino acids. CDR1 and CDR2 from the germline V gene are SGHRS and YFSETQ. The CDR3 spells CASSLGHSSYEQYF. DNA for the CDR3: TGCGCCAGCAGCTTGGGTCACAGTTCCTACGAGCAGTACTTC.

This sequence joins TRBV7-9 and TRBJ2-3; 8 nucleotides align to TRBD2. Unmatched junction bases numbered 7, after V lost 3 bases and J lost 2 bases. The germline V gene encodes CDR1 SEHNR and CDR2 FQNEAQ (reference sequence). The CDR3 loop spans 16 amino acids. The CDR3 here is CASSFFGRGPTDTQYF. In DNA form, the CDR3 reads TGTGCCAGCAGCTTCTTCGGGAGGGGACCCACAGATACGCAGTATTTT.

This clonotype showed up just a few times. The V call is TRBV27, the J call TRBJ2-7; 7 bases match TRBD2. CDR1 and CDR2 from the germline V gene are MNHEY and SMNVEV (reference sequence). J lost 7 bases, V lost 6 bases, and 12 bases had no gene match. The length of the CDR3 is 14 residues. The CDR3 bases are TGTGCCAGCAGACCCGGGACTACCGAAGGGGAGCAGTACTTC. Translation gives CASRPGTTEGEQYF.

This clonotype was seen more than once but under ten times. CDR3 in amino acids: CASSVTATSTDTQYF. Here the CDR3 DNA reads TGTGCCAGCAGCGTAACGGCAACTAGCACAGATACGCAGTATTTT. The rearrangement links TRBV9 to TRBJ2-3; D call uncertain. This CDR3 contains 15 residues. Per germline, CDR1 SGDLS and CDR2 YYNGEE. The V end lost 1 base, the J end lost 0 bases, and 9 bases lay between the germline ends.

The rearrangement uses TRBV20-1 and TRBJ1-1, with D maybe TRBD1 (6 bases). Germline-derived CDR1 and CDR2 are DFQATT and SNEGSKA (reference sequence). Trimming took 4 bases from V and 1 from J, leaving 13 bases between them. The length of the CDR3 is 14 residues. DNA for the CDR3: TGCAGTGCTACGCCTTGGACAGAGAACACTGAAGCTTTCTTT. Its protein product is CSATPWTENTEAFF.

This clonotype has a count of ten or more. The genes are TRBV20-1 and TRBJ1-4; the match to TRBD1 covers 10 bases. The CDR3 length is 14 residues. V lost 5 bases to trimming and J lost 6 bases; unmatched junction nucleotides: 6. The germline V gene has CDR1 DFQATT and CDR2 SNEGSKA (reference sequence). CDR3 DNA: TGCAGTGCTTACCCCGGGACAGGGGATGAAAAACTGTTTTTT. It specifies CSAYPGTGDEKLFF.

This clonotype was seen at least ten times. The gene calls are TRBV4-1 and TRBJ1-1; possible D gene TRBD1, 5 bases. Trimming took off 1 base at V and 3 bases at J, with 15 bases between the two ends. CDR1 and CDR2 (germline): MGHRA, YSYEKL. The CDR3 is 16 residues long. The CDR3 is CASSQVGRTLHTEAFF. The CDR3 region has the DNA TGCGCCAGCAGCCAAGTGGGACGGACTCTACACACTGAAGCTTTCTTT.

The CDR3 nucleotides are TGTGCCAGCAGCCCCTCCACCGGGACAGGATACGAGCAGTACTTC. It translates to CASSPSTGTGYEQYF. This rearrangement joins TRBV9 to TRBJ2-7; 8 nucleotides agree with TRBD1. Looked up from germline, CDR1 is SGDLS and CDR2 is YYNGEE. Unmatched junction bases numbered 10, after V lost 4 bases and J lost 4 bases. The CDR3 loop spans 15 amino acids.

This chain joins TRBV7-2 and TRBJ2-7; no clear D gene. The V gene lost 1 base and the J gene lost 5 bases, with 12 bases spanning the gap. Germline CDR1 and CDR2: SGHTA and FQGNSA. There are 14 residues in the CDR3. For the CDR3, the DNA is TGTGCCAGCAGCTTAGGAGTCAGGCTCGACGAGCAGTACTTC. It is translated as CASSLGVRLDEQYF.

V is TRBV18 and J is TRBJ2-3, with 7 bases matching TRBD1. Germline V lookup: CDR1 KGHSH, CDR2 LQKENI. The V segment lost 6 bases and the J segment 2 bases; nucleotides outside the gene matches: 11. The CDR3 has 16 residues. CDR3 in amino acids: CASSSGQKSYTDTQYF. DNA of the CDR3: TGTGCCAGCTCGTCGGGACAGAAATCGTACACAGATACGCAGTATTTT.

This clonotype occurred many times. The genes are TRBV7-2 and TRBJ2-7; D remains unclear. The germline gives CDR1 SGHTA, CDR2 FQGNSA. The V end was cut by 2 bases, the J end by 2 bases, with 7 bases between. This CDR3 contains 13 residues. The CDR3 is CASSLFPAYEQYF. The CDR3 DNA follows: TGTGCCAGCAGCTTATTCCCCGCCTACGAGCAGTACTTC.

This clonotype was observed many times. The gene calls are TRBV20-1 and TRBJ2-5; 7 bases align to TRBD2. The V gene's germline CDR1 is DFQATT and CDR2 SNEGSKA (reference sequence). J lost 3 bases, V lost 0 bases, and 7 bases had no gene match. CDR3 size: 15 residues. The CDR3 DNA reads TGCAGTGCTAGAGAACCTCTAGCGGCAAAAGAGACCCAGTACTTC. Protein product: CSAREPLAAKETQYF.

There are many counts of this clonotype. The CDR3 region is CSARGPNGEQYF. The CDR3 DNA sequence: TGCAGTGCTCGAGGACCCAACGGGGAGCAGTACTTC. The J gene is TRBJ2-7, the V gene TRBV20-1; D not resolved. Trimming took off 5 bases at V and 7 bases at J, with 15 bases between the two ends. The CDR3 is 12 amino acids. Germline V CDR1 and CDR2: DFQATT, SNEGSKA (reference sequence).

This clonotype has a count of ten or more. The rearrangement joins TRBV4-1 to TRBJ1-3; D not certain. The germline V gene encodes CDR1 MGHRA and CDR2 YSYEKL. CDR3 length equals 13 residues. With 1 base removed from V and 4 bases from J, the gap between germline ends came to 5 bases. CDR3 protein: CASSQAAGNTIYF. DNA of the CDR3: TGCGCCAGCAGCCAAGCAGCCGGAAACACCATATATTTT.

This clonotype has a count of ten or more. J is TRBJ1-4 and V is TRBV5-1; possible D gene TRBD1, 5 bases. CDR1 is SGHRS, CDR2 YFSETQ, per germline. CDR3 length equals 15 residues. Trimming took off 4 bases at V and 6 bases at J, with 16 bases between the two ends. The CDR3 loop is CASSQNGGGDEKLFF. DNA for the CDR3: TGCGCCAGCAGCCAAAACGGGGGAGGAGATGAAAAACTGTTTTTT.

The chain combines TRBV28 with TRBJ2-7; 10 bases fit TRBD2. Germline V CDR1 and CDR2: MDHEN, SYDVKM. Germline trimming cut 8 bases from V and 4 bases from J; bases unmatched to any gene: 8. CDR3 size: 14 residues. This CDR3 is CASRELAGVYEQYF. The CDR3 DNA reads as TGTGCCAGCCGCGAGCTAGCGGGAGTTTACGAGCAGTACTTC.

The V and J genes are TRBV20-1 and TRBJ2-1; 9 nucleotides line up with TRBD2. V lost 0 bases to trimming and J lost 6 bases; unmatched junction nucleotides: 3. CDR1 is DFQATT and CDR2 is SNEGSKA in the germline V gene (reference sequence). The CDR3 contains 14 residues. The CDR3 nucleotides are TGCAGTGCTAGAGATTCTAGCGGGGTCAATGAGCAGTTCTTC. Residues: CSARDSSGVNEQFF.